One sample yielded the 9 T cell receptor beta chains listed below, sequenced in a study of metastatic and nonmetastatic thyroid tumors. Using MiXCR, TCRdb re-called clones from the PCR reads. The sample includes about 19,000 clones, about a third of them seen just once. Thyroid surgery had not been preceded by any treatment in any patient. Sequencing was performed on tumor tissue. These receptors came from a female donor with papillary thyroid cancer or a benign thyroid nodule (not recorded which). Some clones in this sample may be carry-over from other donors' samples.

This clone turned up a few times. The V call is TRBV6-1, the J call TRBJ1-5; no reliable D call. CDR3 length: 12 amino acids. Germline V gene lookup returns CDR1 MNHNS and CDR2 SASEGT. Trimming removed 6 bases at V and 7 bases at J, with 10 bases between. The CDR3 region has the DNA TGTGCCAGCAGCAAGGGAACGCAGCCCCAGCATTTT. Protein sequence: CASSKGTQPQHF.

The chain is built from TRBV20-1 and TRBJ2-1; TRBD2 matches at 9 bases. V dropped 3 bases and J dropped 8; count of bases not matched to a gene: 8. Germline CDR1 and CDR2: DFQATT and SNEGSKA (reference sequence). The CDR3 length is 14 residues. DNA for the CDR3: TGCAGTGCTAGGTTGGCTAGCGGGACTGATGAGCAGTTCTTC. Translated, it gives CSARLASGTDEQFF.

In this sample, this clone turned up a few times. One end of the junction fails to match germline, which may point to a read error. The chain employs TRBV12-3 or TRBV12-4 and TRBJ2-7; D not resolved. The CDR3 runs 14 residues. CDR3 DNA sequence: TGTGCCAGCAGCCCCTCCTACGGTGGTGACGATCAGTACTTC. It is translated as CASSPSYGGDDQYF.

The rearrangement links TRBV6-6 to TRBJ2-1; D unresolved. This CDR3 has 16 residues. Germline V CDR1 and CDR2: MNHNY, SVGAGI (reference sequence). Trimming took 0 bases from V and 0 from J, leaving 9 bases between them. The CDR3 loop reads CASSYSGGTSYNEQFF. The CDR3 DNA sequence: TGTGCCAGCAGTTACTCCGGCGGCACCTCCTACAATGAGCAGTTCTTC.

This clone appeared a few times. The chain joins TRBV6-1 to TRBJ2-7; 9 positions agree with TRBD2. Germline values: CDR1 MNHNS, CDR2 SASEGT. The CDR3 runs 13 residues. The V gene end was trimmed by 11 bases and the J gene end by 5 bases; junction bases not matched to a gene: 10. CDR3 sequence: CAASGGGRDEQYF. Written as DNA, the CDR3 is TGTGCCGCCTCGGGGGGCGGGAGGGACGAGCAGTACTTC.

The chain carries TRBV12-3 or TRBV12-4 and TRBJ2-1; D possibly corresponds to TRBD2 (6 bases). This CDR3 spans 12 amino acids. With 2 bases removed from V and 8 bases from J, the gap between germline ends came to 7 bases. DNA of the CDR3: TGTGCCAGCAGTTTATGGGGGGATGAGCAGTTCTTC. Translating gives CASSLWGDEQFF.

The chain joins TRBV7-2 to TRBJ1-1; D uncertain. This CDR3 has 15 amino acids. Germline-derived CDR1 and CDR2 are SGHTA and FQGNSA. Trimming took 5 bases from V and 4 from J, leaving 17 bases between them. CDR3 amino acids: CASSLVPLWGTEAFF. CDR3 in DNA: TGTGCCAGCAGCCTCGTTCCTCTATGGGGCACTGAAGCTTTCTTT. Supplemented by reference TRBV7-2 and TRBJ1-1, the full variable domain reads GAGVSQSPSNKVTEKGKDVELRCDPISGHTALYWYRQSLGQGLEFLIYFQGNSAPDKSGLPSDRFSAERTGGSVSTLTIQRTQQEDSAVYLCASSLVPLWGTEAFFGQGTRLTVV.

For the CDR3, the DNA is TGTGCCACCAGTGACCCCACCCTAGATACGCAGTATTTT. It translates to CATSDPTLDTQYF. This chain joins TRBV24-1 and TRBJ2-3; no firm D call. Trimming removed 4 bases at V and 5 bases at J, with 9 bases between. The CDR3 covers 13 residues. CDR1 is KGHDR, CDR2 SFDVKD, per germline.

The chain carries TRBV20-1 and TRBJ1-5; the D gene is possibly TRBD1 (6 bases). V lost 4 bases to trimming and J lost 5 bases, with 21 bases between them. CDR3 length equals 16 residues. Germline loops: CDR1 DFQATT, CDR2 SNEGSKA (reference sequence). The CDR3 spells CSANLPQGGRYQPQHF. The CDR3 region has the DNA TGCAGTGCTAACCTCCCACAGGGTGGAAGGTATCAGCCCCAGCATTTT.